Below are 32 T cell receptor beta chains sequenced from a single sample in a study of Ad26.COV2.S vaccination and SARS-CoV-2 variants. Indicated treatment: around 19 received Ad26.COV2.S at low or high dose, single or two shots; a few received placebo; per-sample allocation not given. Day 63 following the first vaccine or placebo injection was when the samples were taken. Method: immunoSEQ multiplex PCR; TCRdb's copy keeps in-frame clones and lacks some. In the table there are over 450,000 clones, about 88% of which are singletons. The sequencing here drew on peripheral blood, taken in a trial of Ad26.COV2.S vaccine versus placebo. These receptors originate from a person aged 18-60 years who received the Ad26.COV2.S COVID-19 vaccine or a placebo.

V gene TRBV6-2 or TRBV6-3 combines with J gene TRBJ2-7; D perhaps matches TRBD1 (5 bases). Germline V CDR1 and CDR2: MNHEY, SVGEGT. The length of the CDR3 is 12 residues. V dropped 2 bases and J dropped 3 bases, with 5 bases sitting between them. CDR3 DNA: TGTGCCAGCAGTTACGACAGCTACGAGCAGTACTTC. Amino acid sequence: CASSYDSYEQYF.

The chain combines TRBV9 with TRBJ2-5, with D unclear. There are 17 residues in the CDR3. The V gene's germline CDR1 is SGDLS and CDR2 YYNGEE. V lost 4 bases and J 2 bases, leaving 21 bases between the germline ends. The CDR3 DNA follows: TGTGCCAGCAGCACCCGGGTCGGCTACGGTGCTCAAGAGACCCAGTACTTC. It translates to CASSTRVGYGAQETQYF.

CDR3 DNA sequence: TGTGCCAGCTCACCACCGCTAGCGGGGGGGCCTTTTGCCTACAATGAGCAGTTCTTC. It is translated as CASSPPLAGGPFAYNEQFF. V and J are TRBV18 and TRBJ2-1, with 12 bases that match TRBD2. CDR3 length: 19 residues. Germline V CDR1 and CDR2: KGHSH, LQKENI. After removal of 0 bases from V and 2 bases from J, the junction contained 8 bases not matched to a gene.

Concerning this clone itself: Other DNA sequences within the sample encode an identical CDR3. The chain carries TRBV18 and TRBJ1-2; D not certain. This CDR3 is built from 13 residues. Germline CDR1 and CDR2: KGHSH and LQKENI. V dropped 2 bases and J dropped 2 bases, with 6 bases sitting between them. DNA of the CDR3: TGTGCCAGCTCACCAGAGGAGAACTATGGCTACACCTTC. It yields the protein CASSPEENYGYTF.

The gene calls are TRBV18 and TRBJ2-2; D gene uncertain. CDR1 KGHSH and CDR2 LQKENI come from the germline V gene. The CDR3 totals 15 residues. The ends were cut back, 2 bases at V and 4 bases at J, with 11 bases in the middle. This chain's CDR3 is CASSPGVERTGELFF. DNA for the CDR3: TGTGCCAGCTCACCAGGGGTAGAGCGCACCGGGGAGCTGTTTTTT. Combining the CDR3 with reference TRBV18 and TRBJ2-2 gives the whole variable domain NAGVMQNPRHLVRRRGQEARLRCSPMKGHSHVYWYRQLPEEGLKFMVYLQKENIIDESGMPKERFSAEFPKEGPSILRIQQVVRGDSAAYFCASSPGVERTGELFFGEGSRLTVL.

This clone was seen only once. The chain carries TRBV5-4 and TRBJ2-1; D is unclear. V lost 0 bases and J lost 4, with 8 bases in between. The CDR3 totals 14 residues. The germline gives CDR1 SGHNT, CDR2 YYREEE (reference sequence). This CDR3 is CASSLGARYNEQFF. The DNA of the CDR3 is TGTGCCAGCAGCTTGGGAGCCAGGTACAATGAGCAGTTCTTC.

This sequence joins TRBV4-2 and TRBJ2-5; tentatively, D is TRBD1 or TRBD2 (5 bases each). Germline V lookup: CDR1 LGHNA, CDR2 YNFKEQ. CDR3 length equals 14 residues. Deletions cut 2 bases from V and 6 bases from J, with 13 bases between. The CDR3 region is CASSQWETVKTQYF. CDR3 nucleotide sequence: TGTGCCAGCAGCCAATGGGAGACAGTAAAGACCCAGTACTTC.

This rearrangement joins TRBV3-1 (or the pseudogene TRBV3-2) to TRBJ2-1; D perhaps matches TRBD2 (6 bases). Looked up from germline, CDR1 is LGHDT and CDR2 is YNNKEL (reference sequence). Trimming took 1 base from V and 6 from J, leaving 7 bases between them. The CDR3 consists of 13 residues. The CDR3 region is CASSQAGGNEQFF. CDR3 DNA sequence: TGTGCCAGCAGCCAAGCCGGGGGCAATGAGCAGTTCTTC.

The chain combines TRBV6-5 with TRBJ2-7; tentatively, D is TRBD1 (5 bases). The CDR3 consists of 13 residues. V lost 5 bases to trimming and J lost 3 bases, with 11 bases between them. Germline CDR1 is MNHEY and CDR2 is SVGAGI. For the CDR3, the DNA is TGTGCCAGCAGTAAAACAGGCCTCTACGAGCAGTACTTC. This encodes CASSKTGLYEQYF.

The rearrangement links TRBV7-9 to TRBJ1-2, with D maybe TRBD1 (5 bases). Trimming left V 4 bases short and J 5 bases short, with 17 bases between. CDR1 and CDR2 (germline): SEHNR, FQNEAQ (reference sequence). The CDR3 runs to 15 residues. The CDR3 nucleotides are TGTGCCAGCAGCTCGCCCGGGGCCTTAGGGTATGGCTACACCTTC. Translating it yields CASSSPGALGYGYTF.

The chain carries TRBV7-9 and TRBJ1-4; 8 bases fit TRBD1. Germline CDR1 SEHNR, CDR2 FQNEAQ (reference sequence). V was pared by 5 bases and J by 5 bases, with 7 bases of the junction left unmatched. CDR3 length: 15 amino acids. The CDR3 sequence: CASSQTGDGNEKLFF. The CDR3 bases are TGTGCCAGCAGCCAGACAGGGGACGGAAATGAAAAACTGTTTTTT.

The chain uses TRBV18 and TRBJ1-2, with TRBD1 matching 7 bases. Germline trimming cut 1 base from V and 8 bases from J; bases unmatched to any gene: 7. The CDR3 is made up of 14 amino acids. Per the germline V gene, CDR1 is KGHSH and CDR2 is LQKENI. The CDR3 protein is CASSPQTGFQGYTF. Written as DNA, the CDR3 is TGTGCCAGCTCACCACAGACAGGGTTTCAGGGCTACACCTTC. The whole variable domain, remainder taken from reference TRBV18 and TRBJ1-2, is NAGVMQNPRHLVRRRGQEARLRCSPMKGHSHVYWYRQLPEEGLKFMVYLQKENIIDESGMPKERFSAEFPKEGPSILRIQQVVRGDSAAYFCASSPQTGFQGYTFGSGTRLTVV.

The chain is built from TRBV9 and TRBJ1-1, with 9 bases identical to TRBD1. The V gene end was trimmed by 6 bases and the J gene end by 6 bases; junction bases not matched to a gene: 12. The CDR3 runs 15 residues. Germline CDR1 and CDR2: SGDLS and YYNGEE. The CDR3 DNA reads as TGTGCCAGCACCGGGGGTCACAGGGGGCTTTCTGAAGCTTTCTTT. Its translation is CASTGGHRGLSEAFF. The full variable domain, in which reference TRBV9 and TRBJ1-1 provide the parts outside the CDR3, is DSGVTQTPKHLITATGQRVTLRCSPRSGDLSVYWYQQSLDQGLQFLIQYYNGEERAKGNILERFSAQQFPDLHSELNLSSLELGDSALYFCASTGGHRGLSEAFFGQGTRLTVV.

On this clone: Without the conserved terminal phenylalanine or tryptophan, this CDR3 likely stems from a read error. It is unclear where the CDR3 begins or ends on the DNA, so no DNA is shown, and the CDR3 is as TCRdb lists it. The V call is TRBV27, the J call TRBJ1-1. CDR1 is MNHEY and CDR2 is SMNVEV in the germline V gene (reference sequence). A total of 11 residues make up the CDR3, ends included. The chain's CDR3 is CASARKNFVFL.

This clone was picked up a small number of times. The J gene is TRBJ1-1, the V gene TRBV4-2, with D hard to call. This CDR3 has 14 amino acids. The germline V gene has CDR1 LGHNA and CDR2 YNFKEQ. Trimming took off 1 base at V and 3 bases at J, with 9 bases between the two ends. The CDR3 reads CASSQVARHTEAFF. The CDR3 DNA sequence: TGTGCCAGCAGCCAAGTGGCCAGGCACACTGAAGCTTTCTTT.

The V gene is TRBV2, the J gene TRBJ1-4; D gene uncertain. Germline V gene data show CDR1 as SNHLY and CDR2 as FYNNEI. The ends were cut back, 2 bases at V and 5 bases at J, with 15 bases in the middle. This CDR3 has 16 residues. The CDR3 DNA is TGTGCCAGCAGTGAACTAGACCGGCGGAGAAATGAAAAACTGTTTTTT. Residues: CASSELDRRRNEKLFF.

The V gene is TRBV7-9, the J gene TRBJ1-1; D is ambiguous. CDR3 size: 11 residues. V lost 5 bases and J 8 bases, leaving 9 bases between the germline ends. The germline CDR1 and CDR2 sequences are SEHNR and FQNEAQ (reference sequence). The CDR3 sequence: CASSPNLEAFF. The CDR3 nucleotides are TGTGCCAGCAGCCCTAACCTGGAAGCTTTCTTT. Combining the CDR3 with reference TRBV7-9 and TRBJ1-1 gives the whole variable domain DTGVSQNPRHKITKRGQNVTFRCDPISEHNRLYWYRQTLGQGPEFLTYFQNEAQLEKSRLLSDRFSAERPKGSFSTLEIQRTEQGDSAMYLCASSPNLEAFFGQGTRLTVV.

The chain combines TRBV6-4 with TRBJ1-2; 9 bases agree with TRBD1. Germline CDR1 MRHNA, CDR2 SNTAGT. The junction had 11 bases not matched to a gene; V was cut back by 4 bases and J by 8 bases. The CDR3 runs to 15 residues. The CDR3 sequence: CASSGTGTGSGGYTF. DNA of the CDR3: TGTGCCAGCAGTGGCACCGGGACAGGGTCTGGAGGCTACACCTTC.

The V and J genes are TRBV5-5 and TRBJ2-7, with D perhaps being TRBD1 or TRBD2 (5 bases each). The CDR3 contains 16 residues. Germline lookup yields CDR1 SGHKS and CDR2 YYEKEE (reference sequence). With 0 bases removed from V and 3 bases from J, the gap between germline ends came to 16 bases. The CDR3 region is CASSLGGAGLLYEQYF. Here the CDR3 DNA reads TGTGCCAGCAGCTTGGGGGGCGCGGGCCTCCTCTACGAGCAGTACTTC.

The chain joins TRBV5-1 to TRBJ2-1; 14 nucleotides agree with TRBD2. Losses at the gene ends were 4 bases for V and 10 bases for J; bases not matched to a gene: 10. The CDR3 runs 16 residues. Germline-derived CDR1 and CDR2 are SGHRS and YFSETQ. The DNA for the CDR3 is TGCGCCAGCAGCGTGACTAGCGGGAGGGCCGGAGGGGAGCAGTTCTTC. Protein: CASSVTSGRAGGEQFF.

The rearrangement uses TRBV15 and TRBJ1-4, with D maybe TRBD1 (5 bases). The CDR3 runs 15 residues. Germline V gene lookup returns CDR1 LNHNV and CDR2 YYDKDF (reference sequence). V was cut by 0 bases and J by 3 bases, with 8 bases left in between. CDR3 residues: CATSREGTANEKLFF. CDR3 nucleotides: TGTGCCACCAGCAGAGAAGGGACGGCTAATGAAAAACTGTTTTTT.

The chain carries TRBV5-1 and TRBJ2-7, with 7 bases that match TRBD1. J lost 2 bases, V lost 1 base, and 9 bases had no gene match. In germline, CDR1 is SGHRS, CDR2 YFSETQ. This CDR3 region has 16 residues. CDR3 in amino acids: CASSLIMGRGTYEQYF. CDR3 DNA sequence: TGCGCCAGCAGCTTGATTATGGGCAGGGGGACCTACGAGCAGTACTTC.

The rearrangement uses TRBV12-3 or TRBV12-4 and TRBJ1-1; weak D call: TRBD1 (6 bases). The CDR3 consists of 13 residues. Trimming took off 6 bases at V and 3 bases at J, with 11 bases between the two ends. CDR3 region: CASSSGQYTEAFF. The CDR3 nucleotides read TGTGCCAGCAGCTCCGGACAGTACACTGAAGCTTTCTTT.

The genes are TRBV4-1 and TRBJ1-2; no clear D gene. This CDR3 has 14 residues. CDR1 is MGHRA, CDR2 YSYEKL, per germline. The germline V and J ends were trimmed by 1 base and 7 bases, with 13 bases remaining between them. The CDR3 sequence: CASSQGREPGGYTF. In nucleotides, the CDR3 is TGCGCCAGCAGCCAAGGGCGGGAGCCGGGTGGCTACACCTTC.

The gene calls are TRBV6-4 and TRBJ1-1; D might be TRBD1 (5 bases). This CDR3 region has 14 residues. In germline, CDR1 is MRHNA, CDR2 SNTAGT. V was cut by 6 bases and J by 0 bases, with 11 bases left in between. The DNA of the CDR3 is TGTGCCAGCAGACAGGTCCCTATGAACACTGAAGCTTTCTTT. Its translation: CASRQVPMNTEAFF.

V usage is TRBV15 and J usage is TRBJ2-1; perhaps TRBD2 as D (5 bases). The CDR3 runs to 15 residues. The V gene lost 2 bases and the J gene lost 7 bases, with 15 bases spanning the gap. The germline CDR1 and CDR2 sequences are LNHNV and YYDKDF (reference sequence). CDR3 in DNA: TGTGCCACCAGCAGACGGACTGACCTGGGAAATGAGCAGTTCTTC. It codes for CATSRRTDLGNEQFF.

This chain uses TRBV18 with TRBJ1-5; a possible D gene is TRBD1 (5 bases). V lost 2 bases to trimming and J lost 2 bases, with 16 bases between them. The CDR3 spans 17 residues. CDR1 is KGHSH, CDR2 LQKENI, per germline. CDR3 DNA sequence: TGTGCCAGCTCACCAACTGGGGCCCTGGCGGGCAATCAGCCCCAGCATTTT. This codes for CASSPTGALAGNQPQHF. The whole variable domain, remainder taken from reference TRBV18 and TRBJ1-5, is NAGVMQNPRHLVRRRGQEARLRCSPMKGHSHVYWYRQLPEEGLKFMVYLQKENIIDESGMPKERFSAEFPKEGPSILRIQQVVRGDSAAYFCASSPTGALAGNQPQHFGDGTRLSIL.

V usage is TRBV4-2 and J usage is TRBJ1-5, with D tentatively TRBD1 (6 bases). Germline values: CDR1 LGHNA, CDR2 YNFKEQ. The CDR3 contains 16 residues. V was shortened by 2 bases and J by 2 bases, with 13 bases between the two germline ends. In nucleotides, the CDR3 is TGTGCCAGCAGCCAATCGTGGACAGCGGGCAATCAGCCCCAGCATTTT. Its translation: CASSQSWTAGNQPQHF.

The gene calls are TRBV15 and TRBJ2-3; D call uncertain. Trimming pared 5 bases from V and 3 bases from J, leaving 9 bases between. From germline, CDR1 is LNHNV and CDR2 YYDKDF (reference sequence). The CDR3 contains 13 residues. CDR3 sequence (DNA): TGTGCCACCAGCGGAATTATGACAGATACGCAGTATTTT. This translates into CATSGIMTDTQYF.

This chain joins TRBV27 and TRBJ1-2; a possible D gene is TRBD1 (5 bases). Germline CDR1 reads MNHEY; CDR2 reads SMNVEV (reference sequence). Trimming removed 2 bases from V and 8 bases from J, with 12 bases in between. CDR3 length: 13 residues. The CDR3 sequence: CASSLQGLFGYTF. CDR3 nucleotides: TGTGCCAGCAGTTTACAGGGTTTGTTCGGCTACACCTTC.

The V gene is TRBV3-1 (or the pseudogene TRBV3-2), the J gene TRBJ2-7, with 8 bases identical to TRBD1. V gave up 4 bases and J gave up 3 bases; unmatched junction bases: 11. CDR1 is LGHDT, CDR2 YNNKEL, per germline (reference sequence). The CDR3 loop spans 16 amino acids. For the CDR3, the DNA is TGTGCCAGCAGCCCCCGGCGGCAGGGGGCTTACTACGAGCAGTACTTC. Translating it yields CASSPRRQGAYYEQYF.

The chain links TRBV27 to TRBJ2-7, with 7 bases identical to TRBD1. Germline V gives CDR1 MNHEY, CDR2 SMNVEV (reference sequence). This CDR3 region has 14 residues. V lost 5 bases and J lost 0; bases outside the gene matches: 4. In nucleotides, the CDR3 is TGTGCCAGCAGTCTAAGGACAGGCTCCTACGAGCAGTACTTC. Residues: CASSLRTGSYEQYF.